The entry below describes one TCR beta chain. Per the original data handling: Out-of-frame sequences were removed, leaving 2 million to 2.5 million distinct TCRbeta sequences. Sequencing used immunoSEQ multiplex PCR; TCRdb keeps in-frame clones, though not all of them. Clone size and V and J calls were adopted from that table, with D and trimming inferred from the DNA. This sample has about 57,000 clones, with 70% to 85% found just once. This specimen belongs to a study of memory CD4+ T cells and cytomegalovirus serostatus. Study-wide background: This sample comes from healthy Belgian adults, eight or nine CMV seropositive, 20 to 25 seronegative.

Single viable CD3+CD4+CD8-CD45RO+ cells were sorted as the memory CD4+ T cells. The CDR3 is made up of 13 amino acids. Germline V gene data show CDR1 as LNHDA and CDR2 as SQIVND (reference sequence). Between the trimmed V and J ends, which lost 4 bases and 0 bases, there was a span of 6 bases. This TCR derives from an adult in good health and CMV-seronegative. Sequenced input: memory CD4+ T cells from blood. J is TRBJ1-1 and V is TRBV19; D is ambiguous. The CDR3 DNA is TGTGCCAGTAGTAGGACTCTGAACACTGAAGCTTTCTTT. It specifies CASSRTLNTEAFF.